The 32 T cell receptor beta chains below all came from one sample that was sequenced in a study of blood T cell repertoires in COVID-19. Using immunoSEQ multiplex PCR, the repertoire was profiled, and TCRdb retains in-frame clones only, with some absent. Here the sample spans some 170,000 clones, 75% to 85% being singletons. Source material: peripheral blood. All receptors derive from a woman between 35 and 50 years old with COVID-19, enrolled during active disease.

This clone came up a few times. The chain recombines TRBV7-2 with TRBJ1-2; 10 bases match TRBD1. The germline V gene encodes CDR1 SGHTA and CDR2 FQGNSA. The CDR3 has 16 residues. Unmatched junction bases numbered 13, after V lost 6 bases and J lost 6 bases. The CDR3 sequence is CASRGRTGGLRDGYTF. CDR3 nucleotide sequence: TGTGCCAGCAGGGGGAGGACAGGGGGACTTAGGGATGGCTACACCTTC.

This chain connects TRBV18 to TRBJ2-1; perhaps TRBD1 as D (5 bases). The ends were cut back, 3 bases at V and 4 bases at J, with 13 bases in the middle. Per germline, CDR1 KGHSH and CDR2 LQKENI. CDR3 length: 15 residues. The CDR3 DNA follows: TGTGCCAGCTCACCTGGGGCAAATACGTACAATGAGCAGTTCTTC. Translated, it gives CASSPGANTYNEQFF.

V gene TRBV29-1 combines with J gene TRBJ1-1, with D possibly TRBD1 on 6 matching bases. V was trimmed by 0 bases and J by 4 bases, leaving 12 bases between them. Per the germline V gene, CDR1 is SQVTM and CDR2 is ANQGSEA. This CDR3 comprises 14 residues. The CDR3 region is CSVEEGAGITEAFF. The CDR3 DNA follows: TGCAGCGTTGAAGAGGGGGCTGGGATCACTGAAGCTTTCTTT. The whole variable domain, remainder taken from reference TRBV29-1 and TRBJ1-1, is SAVISQKPSRDICQRGTSLTIQCQVDSQVTMMFWYRQQPGQSLTLIATANQGSEATYESGFVIDKFPISRPNLTFSTLTVSNMSPEDSSIYLCSVEEGAGITEAFFGQGTRLTVV.

The chain couples TRBV12-3 or TRBV12-4 to TRBJ1-2; D not certain. The V gene lost 6 bases and the J gene lost 6 bases, with 14 bases spanning the gap. This CDR3 has 13 amino acids. The CDR3 bases are TGTGCCAGCAGCAATGGAGCGGGTCATGGCTACACCTTC. It yields the protein CASSNGAGHGYTF.

The chain joins TRBV20-1 to TRBJ2-3; unclear D gene. The CDR3 spans 10 residues. Trimming shortened V by 6 bases and J by 5 bases, and 6 bases separated the two germline ends. The V gene's germline CDR1 is DFQATT and CDR2 SNEGSKA (reference sequence). The CDR3 DNA reads TGCAGTGCCCGCAGAGATACGCAGTATTTT. The encoded protein is CSARRDTQYF.

V is TRBV18 and J is TRBJ1-6, with D possibly TRBD1 on 5 matching bases. Trimming left V 3 bases short and J 0 bases short, with 6 bases between. CDR1 and CDR2 (germline): KGHSH, LQKENI. The CDR3 loop spans 15 amino acids. The CDR3 loop reads CASSPTDSYNSPLHF. In DNA form, the CDR3 reads TGTGCCAGCTCACCGACAGACTCCTATAATTCACCCCTCCACTTT. The entire variable domain, with the rest obtained from reference TRBV18 and TRBJ1-6, is as follows: NAGVMQNPRHLVRRRGQEARLRCSPMKGHSHVYWYRQLPEEGLKFMVYLQKENIIDESGMPKERFSAEFPKEGPSILRIQQVVRGDSAAYFCASSPTDSYNSPLHFGNGTRLTVT.

This clone appeared a few times. The chain has TRBV19 and TRBJ2-2, with 9 bases aligning to TRBD2. The CDR3 is 16 residues long. V lost 4 bases and J lost 7; bases outside the gene matches: 10. The germline CDR1 and CDR2 sequences are LNHDA and SQIVND (reference sequence). CDR3 loop: CASSTRVPSGVGELFF. CDR3 nucleotide sequence: TGTGCCAGTAGTACCAGGGTACCTAGCGGGGTCGGGGAGCTGTTTTTT.

The chain carries TRBV19 and TRBJ2-3; a possible D gene is TRBD1 (6 bases). CDR1 and CDR2 from the germline V gene are LNHDA and SQIVND (reference sequence). V dropped 6 bases and J dropped 4 bases, with 14 bases sitting between them. The CDR3 extends over 14 amino acids. The chain's CDR3 is CASSYRVGADTQYF. The CDR3 DNA sequence: TGTGCCAGTAGCTACAGGGTAGGAGCAGATACGCAGTATTTT.

CDR3 region: CSARWGQGMFF. CDR3 nucleotides: TGCAGTGCTAGGTGGGGACAGGGGATGTTCTTC. The V gene is TRBV20-1, the J gene TRBJ2-1; 10 bases line up with TRBD1. The J segment lost 15 bases and the V segment lost 3 bases, leaving 5 bases of the junction unmatched. The germline CDR1 and CDR2 sequences are DFQATT and SNEGSKA (reference sequence). The CDR3 length is 11 residues.

This chain uses TRBV19 with TRBJ1-2; D is unclear. The ends were cut back, 5 bases at V and 12 bases at J, with 22 bases in the middle. Germline-derived CDR1 and CDR2 are LNHDA and SQIVND (reference sequence). The CDR3 is made up of 14 amino acids. The CDR3, as DNA: TGTGCCAGTAGTCCAGACTTACGTGAGGATCACGACACCTTC. It translates to CASSPDLREDHDTF.

The rearrangement links TRBV6-4 to TRBJ2-2; 8 nucleotides agree with TRBD2. V gave up 3 bases and J gave up 2 bases; unmatched junction bases: 2. Germline V gene sequence: CDR1 MRHNA, CDR2 SNTAGT. There are 15 residues in the CDR3. The CDR3 coding sequence is TGTGCCAGCAGTGAAACTAGCGGTAACACCGGGGAGCTGTTTTTT. Translating gives CASSETSGNTGELFF.

This clone was detected once. This CDR3 is also generated by other DNA sequences in the sample. The CDR3 nucleotides read TGTGCCAGCTCACCCCTGCGGGGGGACACTGAAGCTTTCTTT. Translating it yields CASSPLRGDTEAFF. The chain employs TRBV18 and TRBJ1-1; D is perhaps TRBD1 (5 bases). CDR3 size: 14 residues. V lost 3 bases, J lost 3 bases, and 11 bases lay in between. The germline gives CDR1 KGHSH, CDR2 LQKENI.

The chain links TRBV19 to TRBJ2-1; 7 positions match TRBD2. This CDR3 comprises 16 residues. V lost 3 bases to trimming and J lost 3 bases; unmatched junction nucleotides: 8. Germline loops: CDR1 LNHDA, CDR2 SQIVND (reference sequence). The CDR3, as DNA: TGTGCCAGTAGTATGGGGGGGTCATCCTACTACAATGAGCAGTTCTTC. Encoded protein: CASSMGGSSYYNEQFF.

This chain connects TRBV7-9 to TRBJ2-7, with 9 positions matching TRBD1. The V gene end was trimmed by 4 bases and the J gene end by 12 bases; junction bases not matched to a gene: 10. Germline V CDR1 and CDR2: SEHNR, FQNEAQ (reference sequence). The CDR3 has 13 residues. This chain's CDR3 is CASSSIPGTGLYV. The DNA for the CDR3 is TGTGCCAGCAGCTCAATTCCCGGGACAGGGCTGTACGTC.

The chain combines TRBV11-2 with TRBJ1-1, with TRBD1 matching over 10 bases. After removal of 4 bases from V and 3 bases from J, the junction contained 5 bases not matched to a gene. In germline, CDR1 is SGHAT, CDR2 FQNNGV. CDR3 length: 15 amino acids. The CDR3 bases are TGTGCCAGCAGCTCATCGGACAGGGGGGACACTGAAGCTTTCTTT. Amino acids: CASSSSDRGDTEAFF.

This CDR3 is CASSHPLAEVYNEQFF. CDR3 coding DNA: TGCGCCAGCAGCCATCCACTAGCGGAAGTCTACAATGAGCAGTTCTTC. The gene calls are TRBV4-1 and TRBJ2-1; 8 nucleotides match TRBD2. The CDR3 totals 16 residues. Germline-derived CDR1 and CDR2 are MGHRA and YSYEKL. V lost 3 bases and J lost 3; bases outside the gene matches: 7.

This chain connects TRBV9 to TRBJ2-7, with a tentative D call TRBD1 (5 bases). V gave up 0 bases and J gave up 2 bases, with 9 bases separating them. CDR1 SGDLS and CDR2 YYNGEE come from the germline V gene. The length of the CDR3 is 14 residues. The CDR3 region has the DNA TGTGCCAGCAGCGTAGGGTGGGGCCCCTACGAGCAGTACTTC. Translating it yields CASSVGWGPYEQYF. Drawing the rest from reference TRBV9 and TRBJ2-7, the complete variable domain is DSGVTQTPKHLITATGQRVTLRCSPRSGDLSVYWYQQSLDQGLQFLIQYYNGEERAKGNILERFSAQQFPDLHSELNLSSLELGDSALYFCASSVGWGPYEQYFGPGTRLTVT.

The chain couples TRBV6-6 to TRBJ2-5; 12 bases align to TRBD2. The CDR3 is made up of 16 amino acids. Germline lookup yields CDR1 MNHNY and CDR2 SVGAGI (reference sequence). Trimming cost V 5 bases and J 5 bases; bases outside gene matches: 9. CDR3 region: CASSRLAGGNGETQYF. The CDR3 nucleotides read TGTGCCAGCAGTCGGCTAGCGGGAGGGAACGGGGAGACCCAGTACTTC.

V is TRBV5-1 and J is TRBJ1-5; TRBD1 matches 8 bases. V trimming: 0 bases; J trimming: 5 bases; junction bases outside the gene matches: 1. CDR3 size: 14 residues. Germline V gene lookup returns CDR1 SGHRS and CDR2 YFSETQ. CDR3 residues: CASSLAGGYQPQHF. The CDR3 DNA sequence: TGCGCCAGCAGCTTGGCAGGGGGCTATCAGCCCCAGCATTTT. Combining the CDR3 with reference TRBV5-1 and TRBJ1-5 gives the whole variable domain KAGVTQTPRYLIKTRGQQVTLSCSPISGHRSVSWYQQTPGQGLQFLFEYFSETQRNKGNFPGRFSGRQFSNSRSEMNVSTLELGDSALYLCASSLAGGYQPQHFGDGTRLSIL.

The gene calls are TRBV7-3 and TRBJ2-2; D gene unclear. This CDR3 is 14 amino acids long. Deletions cut 3 bases from V and 3 bases from J, with 8 bases between. The germline CDR1 and CDR2 sequences are SGHTA and FQGTGA. The CDR3: CASSFRPHTGELFF. The CDR3 bases are TGTGCCAGCAGCTTCCGTCCTCACACCGGGGAGCTGTTTTTT.

The chain carries TRBV6-6 and TRBJ2-7; the match to TRBD1 covers 7 bases. J gave up 1 base and V 0 bases, and 3 bases lay outside the gene matches. Per the germline V gene, CDR1 is MNHNY and CDR2 is SVGAGI (reference sequence). This CDR3 region has 15 residues. For the CDR3, the DNA is TGTGCCAGCAGTTACTCGTCAGGGGGATCCTACGAGCAGTACTTC. It specifies CASSYSSGGSYEQYF.

This clone was detected once. The V and J genes are TRBV7-2 and TRBJ2-1; 14 bases are a match to TRBD2. Germline CDR1 reads SGHTA; CDR2 reads FQGNSA. The V and J ends lost 0 bases and 12 bases, in that order; junction bases with no gene match: 16. CDR3 length equals 19 residues. CDR3 protein: CASSLAILMRLAGGPGQFF. The CDR3 DNA reads as TGTGCCAGCAGCTTAGCGATTCTCATGAGACTAGCGGGAGGGCCAGGGCAGTTCTTC. Full variable domain (outside the CDR3, taken from reference TRBV7-2 and TRBJ2-1): GAGVSQSPSNKVTEKGKDVELRCDPISGHTALYWYRQSLGQGLEFLIYFQGNSAPDKSGLPSDRFSAERTGGSVSTLTIQRTQQEDSAVYLCASSLAILMRLAGGPGQFFGPGTRLTVL.

This clone was counted only a few times. V gene TRBV5-8 combines with J gene TRBJ1-5; D perhaps matches TRBD1 (5 bases). This CDR3 region has 15 residues. Germline loops: CDR1 SGHTS, CDR2 YDEGEE. Trimming shortened V by 3 bases and J by 11 bases, and 21 bases separated the two germline ends. The CDR3 DNA sequence: TGTGCCAGCAGCTACGCTGGTGGTGGTATCAGGGCCCAGCATTTT. It encodes CASSYAGGGIRAQHF. The full variable domain, its missing parts supplied by reference TRBV5-8 and TRBJ1-5, is EAGVTQSPTHLIKTRGQQATLRCSPISGHTSVYWYQQALGLGLQFLLWYDEGEERNRGNFPPRFSGRQFPNYSSELNVNALELEDSALYLCASSYAGGGIRAQHFGDGTRLSIL.

V gene TRBV6-5 combines with J gene TRBJ1-1; D may be TRBD1 (6 bases). This CDR3 contains 15 residues. V lost 5 bases to trimming and J lost 1 base, with 14 bases between them. Germline loops: CDR1 MNHEY, CDR2 SVGAGI. The CDR3, as DNA: TGTGCCAGCAGTAACCCACAGGGCCGGAACACTGAAGCTTTCTTT. This sequence encodes CASSNPQGRNTEAFF.

The rearrangement joins TRBV5-3 to TRBJ2-5; the match to TRBD1 covers 7 bases. TRBV5-3 is recorded as an ORF, its role being uncertain. V trimming: 7 bases; J trimming: 1 base; junction bases outside the gene matches: 7. This CDR3 is 14 amino acids long. The CDR3 loop is CARPRQGLQETQYF. The CDR3 coding sequence is TGTGCCAGACCTCGACAGGGCCTCCAAGAGACCCAGTACTTC.

The chain joins TRBV6-7 to TRBJ2-3, with 8 bases lining up with TRBD2. TRBV6-7 falls under the ORF class, with uncertain function. This CDR3 has 17 residues. The V and J ends lost 8 bases and 4 bases, in that order; junction bases with no gene match: 17. CDR3 in DNA: TGTGCCAGCTGGGGTTGGATCTCGGGAGGGCCGGCAGATACGCAGTATTTT. Its translation is CASWGWISGGPADTQYF.

The chain employs TRBV7-3 and TRBJ2-3; D call uncertain. The germline gives CDR1 SGHTA, CDR2 FQGTGA. This CDR3 contains 12 residues. Trimming removed 5 bases from V and 5 bases from J, with 8 bases in between. The CDR3 bases are TGTGCCAGCAGCCGCGCCGGAGATACGCAGTATTTT. The encoded protein is CASSRAGDTQYF.

CDR3 region: CASSPPAGDREQYF. Written as DNA, the CDR3 is TGTGCCAGCTCACCACCGGCGGGAGATCGCGAGCAGTACTTC. V and J are TRBV18 and TRBJ2-7; 7 bases match TRBD2. CDR3 length equals 14 residues. Germline-derived CDR1 and CDR2 are KGHSH and LQKENI. The V segment lost 0 bases and the J segment 6 bases; nucleotides outside the gene matches: 5.

J is TRBJ2-5 and V is TRBV11-2; TRBD2 matches 16 bases. The V gene end was trimmed by 1 base and the J gene end by 5 bases; junction bases not matched to a gene: 10. This CDR3 is built from 19 residues. The germline gives CDR1 SGHAT, CDR2 FQNNGV. The CDR3 spells CASSLGVGLAGGPWETQYF. The CDR3 DNA reads TGTGCCAGCAGCTTAGGAGTGGGACTAGCGGGGGGGCCTTGGGAGACCCAGTACTTC. The complete variable domain, with remaining parts taken from reference TRBV11-2 and TRBJ2-5, reads EAGVAQSPRYKIIEKRQSVAFWCNPISGHATLYWYQQILGQGPKLLIQFQNNGVVDDSQLPKDRFSAERLKGVDSTLKIQPAKLEDSAVYLCASSLGVGLAGGPWETQYFGPGTRLLVL.

The genes are TRBV29-1 and TRBJ2-4, with D possibly matching TRBD2 (6 bases). CDR1 and CDR2 (germline): SQVTM, ANQGSEA. This CDR3 contains 12 residues. Deletions cut 5 bases from V and 5 bases from J, with 10 bases between. CDR3 sequence reads: CSVFSGQNIQYF. The DNA of the CDR3 is TGCAGCGTTTTTAGCGGACAAAACATTCAGTACTTC.

J is TRBJ2-2 and V is TRBV5-4, with 9 bases fitting TRBD1. CDR1 SGHNT and CDR2 YYREEE come from the germline V gene (reference sequence). The CDR3 runs 14 residues. Unmatched junction bases numbered 1, after V lost 0 bases and J lost 7 bases. The CDR3 spells CASSLGQGDGELFF. The CDR3 DNA reads TGTGCCAGCAGCTTGGGACAGGGGGACGGGGAGCTGTTTTTT.

This clone was seen once. The chain links TRBV29-1 to TRBJ2-7, with D possibly being TRBD1 (5 bases). V lost 4 bases and J 0 bases, leaving 28 bases between the germline ends. In germline, CDR1 is SQVTM, CDR2 ANQGSEA. The CDR3 is made up of 19 amino acids. The CDR3 sequence: CSVVPRQGTFNHPSYEQYF. The CDR3 nucleotides read TGCAGCGTTGTACCACGGCAGGGCACCTTTAATCATCCCTCCTACGAGCAGTACTTC.